The 6 T cell receptor beta chains given below trace back to one sample, sequenced in a study of OX40 agonist ivuxolimab in advanced cancers. Sequenced by immunoSEQ multiplex PCR; TCRdb stores in-frame clones only, minus some. The sample yields 9,000 to 10,000 clones, approximately 70% seen once. The specimen comprised CD4+ or CD8+ T cells sorted from blood, sampled in a trial of the OX40 agonist ivuxolimab. Source of these receptors: an adult with an advanced solid tumor such as melanoma, head and neck, liver or kidney cancer.

The chain links TRBV28 to TRBJ2-1; D may be TRBD1 (6 bases). This CDR3 has 17 residues. CDR1 and CDR2 (germline): MDHEN, SYDVKM. Trimming shortened V by 8 bases and J by 10 bases, and 30 bases separated the two germline ends. CDR3 region: CASQDQPGHKPYPEQFF. DNA of the CDR3: TGTGCCAGCCAGGATCAGCCGGGACATAAACCATACCCGGAGCAGTTCTTC.

J is TRBJ2-1 and V is TRBV4-3; D not resolved. The V end was cut by 1 base, the J end by 0 bases, with 7 bases between. This CDR3 is 15 amino acids long. The V gene's germline CDR1 is LGHNA and CDR2 YSLEER. The CDR3, as DNA: TGCGCCAGCAGCCAAGGAGCAAGCTCCTACAATGAGCAGTTCTTC. As protein: CASSQGASSYNEQFF.

This clone was seen more than once but under ten times. The gene calls are TRBV5-6 and TRBJ2-3, with D unclear. Looked up from germline, CDR1 is SGHDT and CDR2 is YYEEEE. The germline V and J ends were trimmed by 0 bases and 11 bases, with 7 bases remaining between them. The length of the CDR3 is 11 residues. CDR3 loop: CASSLGTQQYF. For the CDR3, the DNA is TGTGCCAGCAGCTTGGGGACCCAGCAGTATTTT.

The V gene is TRBV5-1, the J gene TRBJ2-7; 8 nucleotides align to TRBD2. CDR1 is SGHRS, CDR2 YFSETQ, per germline. With V trimmed by 2 bases and J by 4 bases, 8 bases remained unmatched. This CDR3 contains 15 residues. The CDR3 region is CASSLSSGSPYEQYF. Written as DNA, the CDR3 is TGCGCCAGCAGCTTATCCAGCGGGAGTCCGTACGAGCAGTACTTC.

This clone was seen a handful of times. This chain joins TRBV15 and TRBJ2-5; 7 positions agree with TRBD2. CDR1 and CDR2 from the germline V gene are LNHNV and YYDKDF (reference sequence). This CDR3 region has 16 residues. Trimming removed 3 bases from V and 4 bases from J; junction bases left unmatched: 11. DNA of the CDR3: TGTGCCACCAGCAGTGGGTATGGCGGGGGACCAGAGACCCAGTACTTC. Amino acid sequence: CATSSGYGGGPETQYF.

The chain combines TRBV5-4 with TRBJ1-5, with a possible D match to TRBD1 (5 bases). Trimming removed 0 bases at V and 4 bases at J, with 11 bases between. The CDR3 has 15 residues. Germline V lookup: CDR1 SGHNT, CDR2 YYREEE (reference sequence). DNA for the CDR3: TGTGCCAGCAGCTTGGCTCCAGGGAGGAATCAGCCCCAGCATTTT. It translates to CASSLAPGRNQPQHF.